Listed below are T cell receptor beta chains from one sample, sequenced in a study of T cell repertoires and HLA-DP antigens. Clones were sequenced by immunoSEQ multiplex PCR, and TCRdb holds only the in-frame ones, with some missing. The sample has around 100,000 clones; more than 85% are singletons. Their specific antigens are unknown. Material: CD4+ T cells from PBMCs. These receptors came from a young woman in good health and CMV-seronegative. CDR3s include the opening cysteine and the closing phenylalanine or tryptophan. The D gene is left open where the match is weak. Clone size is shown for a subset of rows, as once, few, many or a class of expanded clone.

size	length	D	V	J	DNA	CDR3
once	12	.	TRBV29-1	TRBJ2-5	TGCAGCGTTGGACGCTCTAGGGAGACCCAGTACTTC	CSVGRSRETQYF
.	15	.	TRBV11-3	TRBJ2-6	TGTGCCAGCAGCATGGGGTACTCTGGGGCCAACGTCCTGACTTTC	CASSMGYSGANVLTF
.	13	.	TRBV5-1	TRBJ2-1	TGCGCCAGCAGTCGGGACCGGTCGAATGAGCAGTTCTTC	CASSRDRSNEQFF
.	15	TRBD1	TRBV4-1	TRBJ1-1	TGCGCCAGCAGCCAAGGGACAGGGAGATATGTTGAAGCTTTCTTT	CASSQGTGRYVEAFF
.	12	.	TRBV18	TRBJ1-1	TGTGCCAGCTCGCTACCCTTGACTGAAGCTTTCTTT	CASSLPLTEAFF
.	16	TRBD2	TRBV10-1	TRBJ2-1	TGCGCCAGCAGTGAGTCGGGACTAGCGGGGTCATATGAGCAGTTCTTC	CASSESGLAGSYEQFF
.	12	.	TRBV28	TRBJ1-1	TGTGCCAGCAGTTCTGCAGGCCACCTAGCTTTCTTT	CASSSAGHLAFF
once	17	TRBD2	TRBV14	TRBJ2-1	TGTGCCAGCAGCCACCGGTTCGGGGGGGCGTTCTACAATGAGCAGTTCTTC	CASSHRFGGAFYNEQFF
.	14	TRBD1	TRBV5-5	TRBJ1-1	TGTGCCAGCAGCTGGGACAGCTTGAACACTGAAGCTTTCTTT	CASSWDSLNTEAFF
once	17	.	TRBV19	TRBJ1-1	TGTGCCAGTAGCCGCGGGGACATACTGTTTGGAAACACTGAAGCTTTCTTT	CASSRGDILFGNTEAFF
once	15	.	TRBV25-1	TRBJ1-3	TGTGCCAGCAGTCCCACGGGGTTCCTCGGAAACACCATATATTTT	CASSPTGFLGNTIYF
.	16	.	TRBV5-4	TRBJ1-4	TGTGCCAGCCCTCCCACTCCCGGGAAGCCTAATGAAAAACTGTTTTTT	CASPPTPGKPNEKLFF
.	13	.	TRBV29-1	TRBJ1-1	TGCAGCGTTGAAGGGATGTACATCGCTGAAGCTTTCTTT	CSVEGMYIAEAFF
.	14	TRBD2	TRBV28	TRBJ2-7	TGTGCCAGCAGTTTAATCGCGGGAGGCTACGAGCAGTACTTC	CASSLIAGGYEQYF
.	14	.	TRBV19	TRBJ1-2	TGTGCCAGTAGTTCCATCCCAGGGTCTTATGGCTACACCTTC	CASSSIPGSYGYTF
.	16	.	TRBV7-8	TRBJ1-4	TGTGCCAGCAGCTTGGGGTCGGGTAGGGGACCTGAAAAACTGTTTTTT	CASSLGSGRGPEKLFF